The T cell receptor beta chain under discussion was sequenced for a study of pediatric ulcerative colitis. Assay: immunoSEQ multiplex PCR; the TCRdb copy retains only in-frame clones and omits some. The data show approximately 60,000 clones, with roughly nine tenths seen just once and 3% to 4.5% held by the top ten. As to this clone: Its target is not known.

The CDR3 sequence is 17 residues long. Findings and limits, study-wide: A couple of patients' blood samples yielded substantially fewer templates.

The TCR originated in a boy between 10 and 17 years old with severe ulcerative colitis. The chain combines TRBV21-1 with TRBJ2-1; TRBD2 reflects the table's D call only, with no check against the DNA. TRBV21-1 is labeled a pseudogene. The sequencing input was blood. The CDR3 coding sequence is TGTGCCAGCAGCAAAGTGACCGGGACTAGCGGGAGAAATGAGCAGTTCTTC. It is translated as CASSKVTGTSGRNEQFF.